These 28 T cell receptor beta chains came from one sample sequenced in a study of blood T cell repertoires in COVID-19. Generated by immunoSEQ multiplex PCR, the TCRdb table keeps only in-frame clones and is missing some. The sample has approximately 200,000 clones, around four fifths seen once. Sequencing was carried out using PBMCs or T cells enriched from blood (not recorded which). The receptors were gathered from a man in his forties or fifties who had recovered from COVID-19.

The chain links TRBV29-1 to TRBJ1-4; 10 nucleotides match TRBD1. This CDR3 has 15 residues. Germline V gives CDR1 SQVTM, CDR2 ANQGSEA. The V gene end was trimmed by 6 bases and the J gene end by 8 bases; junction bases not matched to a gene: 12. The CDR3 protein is CSVSNRGTGAEKLFF. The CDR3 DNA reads TGCAGCGTCTCTAACAGGGGGACAGGGGCCGAAAAACTGTTTTTT.

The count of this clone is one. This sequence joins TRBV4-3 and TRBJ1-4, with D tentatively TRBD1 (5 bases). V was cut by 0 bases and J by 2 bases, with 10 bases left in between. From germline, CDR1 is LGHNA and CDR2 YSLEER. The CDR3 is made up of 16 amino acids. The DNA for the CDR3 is TGCGCCAGCAGCCAAGATTGGTCAGGGACTAATGAAAAACTGTTTTTT. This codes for CASSQDWSGTNEKLFF.

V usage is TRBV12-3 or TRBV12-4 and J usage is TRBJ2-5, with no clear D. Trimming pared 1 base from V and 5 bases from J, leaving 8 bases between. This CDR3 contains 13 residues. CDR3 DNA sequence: TGTGCCAGCAGTTTAGGTGCCCGGGAGACCCAGTACTTC. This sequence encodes CASSLGARETQYF.

The CDR3 region is CASSLSRDRGVGYTF. Here the CDR3 DNA reads TGCGCCAGCAGCCTCAGCCGGGACAGGGGCGTTGGCTACACCTTC. V and J are TRBV4-1 and TRBJ1-2; 10 nucleotides align to TRBD1. The germline CDR1 and CDR2 sequences are MGHRA and YSYEKL. V shed 4 bases and J 7 bases; nucleotides not matched to a gene: 9. The CDR3 totals 15 residues.

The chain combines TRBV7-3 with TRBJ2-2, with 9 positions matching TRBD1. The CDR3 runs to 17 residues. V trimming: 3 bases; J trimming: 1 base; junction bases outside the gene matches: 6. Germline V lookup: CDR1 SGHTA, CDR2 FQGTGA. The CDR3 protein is CASSLTPGQGNTGELFF. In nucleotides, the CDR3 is TGTGCCAGCAGCTTGACCCCGGGACAGGGGAACACCGGGGAGCTGTTTTTT. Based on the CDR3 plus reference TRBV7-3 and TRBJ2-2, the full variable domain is GAGVSQTPSNKVTEKGKYVELRCDPISGHTALYWYRQSLGQGPEFLIYFQGTGAADDSGLPNDRFFAVRPEGSVSTLKIQRTERGDSAVYLCASSLTPGQGNTGELFFGEGSRLTVL.

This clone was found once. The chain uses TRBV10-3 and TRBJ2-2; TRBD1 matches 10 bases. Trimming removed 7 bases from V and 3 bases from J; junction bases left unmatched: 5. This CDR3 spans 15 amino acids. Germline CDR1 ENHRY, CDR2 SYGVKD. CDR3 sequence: CAITSGTGDTGELFF. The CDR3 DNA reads TGTGCCATCACCTCCGGGACAGGGGACACCGGGGAGCTGTTTTTT.

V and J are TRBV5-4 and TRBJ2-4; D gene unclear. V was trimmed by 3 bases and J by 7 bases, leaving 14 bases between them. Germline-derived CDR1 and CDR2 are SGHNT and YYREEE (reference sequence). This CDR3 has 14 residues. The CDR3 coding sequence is TGTGCCAGCAGCTATTCAGGCGATTCGAACATTCAGTACTTC. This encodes CASSYSGDSNIQYF.

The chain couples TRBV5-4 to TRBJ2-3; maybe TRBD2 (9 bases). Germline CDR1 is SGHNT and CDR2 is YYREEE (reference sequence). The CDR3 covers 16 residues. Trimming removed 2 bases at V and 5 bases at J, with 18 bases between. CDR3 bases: TGTGCCAGCAGCTTTGACAGGGGCGGGGGGGGAGATACGCAGTATTTT. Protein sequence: CASSFDRGGGGDTQYF.

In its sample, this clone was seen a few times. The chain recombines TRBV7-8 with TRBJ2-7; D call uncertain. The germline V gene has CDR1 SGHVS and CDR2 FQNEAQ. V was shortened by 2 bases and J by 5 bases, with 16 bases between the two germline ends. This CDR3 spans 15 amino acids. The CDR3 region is CASSLFTTRIDEQYF. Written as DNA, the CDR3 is TGTGCCAGCAGCTTATTCACAACGCGGATCGACGAGCAGTACTTC.

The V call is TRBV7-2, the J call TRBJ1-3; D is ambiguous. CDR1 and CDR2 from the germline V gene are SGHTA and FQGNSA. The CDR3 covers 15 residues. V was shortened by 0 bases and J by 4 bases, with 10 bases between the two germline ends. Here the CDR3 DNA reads TGTGCCAGCAGCTTAGCCACAGCATGGGGAAACACCATATATTTT. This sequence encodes CASSLATAWGNTIYF. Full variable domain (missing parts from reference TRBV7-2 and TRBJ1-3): GAGVSQSPSNKVTEKGKDVELRCDPISGHTALYWYRQSLGQGLEFLIYFQGNSAPDKSGLPSDRFSAERTGGSVSTLTIQRTQQEDSAVYLCASSLATAWGNTIYFGEGSWLTVV.

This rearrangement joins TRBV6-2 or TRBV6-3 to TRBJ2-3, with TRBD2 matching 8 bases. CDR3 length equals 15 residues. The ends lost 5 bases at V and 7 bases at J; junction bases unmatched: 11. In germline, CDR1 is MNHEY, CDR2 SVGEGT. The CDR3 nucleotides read TGTGCCAGCAGTCCGCATAGCGGGACTTCCCATACGCAGTATTTT. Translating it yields CASSPHSGTSHTQYF.

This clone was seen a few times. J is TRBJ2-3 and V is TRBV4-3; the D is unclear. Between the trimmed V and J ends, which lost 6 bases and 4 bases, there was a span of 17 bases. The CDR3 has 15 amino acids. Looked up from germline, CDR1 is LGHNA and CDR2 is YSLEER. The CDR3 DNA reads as TGCGCCAGCAGTCGAGAGAAGCGTCCGGCAGATACGCAGTATTTT. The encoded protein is CASSREKRPADTQYF.

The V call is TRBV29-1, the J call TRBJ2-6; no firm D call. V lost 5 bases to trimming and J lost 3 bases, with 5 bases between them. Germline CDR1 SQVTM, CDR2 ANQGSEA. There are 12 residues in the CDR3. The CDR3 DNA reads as TGCAGCGTTCCGGGTGGGGCCAACGTCCTGACTTTC. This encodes CSVPGGANVLTF.

In nucleotides, the CDR3 is TGTGCCAGCAGCGGAGAGGGGACTCCAGGCTACGAGCAGTACTTC. This sequence encodes CASSGEGTPGYEQYF. The chain joins TRBV9 to TRBJ2-7, with D perhaps TRBD2 (6 bases). The germline gives CDR1 SGDLS, CDR2 YYNGEE. The CDR3 covers 15 residues. The V end lost 3 bases, the J end lost 3 bases, and 16 bases lay between the germline ends. Full variable domain (missing parts from reference TRBV9 and TRBJ2-7): DSGVTQTPKHLITATGQRVTLRCSPRSGDLSVYWYQQSLDQGLQFLIQYYNGEERAKGNILERFSAQQFPDLHSELNLSSLELGDSALYFCASSGEGTPGYEQYFGPGTRLTVT.

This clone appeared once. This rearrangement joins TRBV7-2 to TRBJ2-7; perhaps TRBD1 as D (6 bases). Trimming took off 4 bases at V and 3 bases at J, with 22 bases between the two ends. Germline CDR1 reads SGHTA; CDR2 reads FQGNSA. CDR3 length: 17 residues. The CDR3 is CASSSPTGPPWGYEQYF. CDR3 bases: TGTGCCAGCAGCTCGCCGACAGGCCCACCATGGGGCTACGAGCAGTACTTC.

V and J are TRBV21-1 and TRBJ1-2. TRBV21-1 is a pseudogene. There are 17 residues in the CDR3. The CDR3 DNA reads TGTGCCAGCAGCTTTCTGCGAGGGCCCCCTTCACGCGATGGCTACACCTTC. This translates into CASSFLRGPPSRDGYTF.

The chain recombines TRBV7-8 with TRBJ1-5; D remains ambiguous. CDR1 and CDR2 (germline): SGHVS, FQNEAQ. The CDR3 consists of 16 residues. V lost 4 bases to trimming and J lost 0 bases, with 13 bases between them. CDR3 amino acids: CASSSLRHVSNQPQHF. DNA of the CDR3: TGTGCCAGCAGCTCATTGCGGCACGTTAGCAATCAGCCCCAGCATTTT. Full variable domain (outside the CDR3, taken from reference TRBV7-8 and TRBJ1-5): GAGVSQSPRYKVAKRGQDVALRCDPISGHVSLFWYQQALGQGPEFLTYFQNEAQLDKSGLPSDRFFAERPEGSVSTLKIQRTQQEDSAVYLCASSSLRHVSNQPQHFGDGTRLSIL.

In DNA, the CDR3 is TGTGCCAGCAGCCAAACATCGAACACTGAAGCTTTCTTT. Protein: CASSQTSNTEAFF. J is TRBJ1-1 and V is TRBV5-6, with D unresolved. Trimming removed 4 bases at V and 1 base at J, with 8 bases between. The CDR3 extends over 13 amino acids. CDR1 and CDR2 from the germline V gene are SGHDT and YYEEEE. The full variable domain, with the rest looked up from reference TRBV5-6 and TRBJ1-1, is DAGVTQSPTHLIKTRGQQVTLRCSPKSGHDTVSWYQQALGQGPQFIFQYYEEEERQRGNFPDRFSGHQFPNYSSELNVNALLLGDSALYLCASSQTSNTEAFFGQGTRLTVV.

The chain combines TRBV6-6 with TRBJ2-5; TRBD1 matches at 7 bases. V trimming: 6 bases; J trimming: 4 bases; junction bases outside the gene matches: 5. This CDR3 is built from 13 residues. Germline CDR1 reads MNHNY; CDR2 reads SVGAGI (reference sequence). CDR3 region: CASRRQGGETQYF. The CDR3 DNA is TGTGCCAGCAGGCGACAGGGTGGAGAGACCCAGTACTTC.

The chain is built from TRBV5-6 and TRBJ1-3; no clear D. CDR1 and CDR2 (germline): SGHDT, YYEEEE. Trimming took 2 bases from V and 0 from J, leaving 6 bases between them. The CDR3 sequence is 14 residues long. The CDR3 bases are TGTGCCAGCAGCTTATCAGGCTCTGGAAACACCATATATTTT. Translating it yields CASSLSGSGNTIYF.

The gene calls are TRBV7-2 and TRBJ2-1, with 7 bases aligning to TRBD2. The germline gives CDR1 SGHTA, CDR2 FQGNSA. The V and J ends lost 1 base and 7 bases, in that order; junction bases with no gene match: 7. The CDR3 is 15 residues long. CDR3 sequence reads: CASSLVGGGKNEQFF. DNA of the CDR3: TGTGCCAGCAGCTTAGTCGGGGGAGGGAAGAATGAGCAGTTCTTC.

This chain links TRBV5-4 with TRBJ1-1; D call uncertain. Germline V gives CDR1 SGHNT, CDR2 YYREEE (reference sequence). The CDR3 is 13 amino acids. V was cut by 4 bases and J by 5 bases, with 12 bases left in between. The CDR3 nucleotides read TGTGCCAGCAGCGCGACCGGAGGAACTGAAGCTTTCTTT. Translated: CASSATGGTEAFF. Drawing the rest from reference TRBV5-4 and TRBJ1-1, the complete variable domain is ETGVTQSPTHLIKTRGQQVTLRCSSQSGHNTVSWYQQALGQGPQFIFQYYREEENGRGNFPPRFSGLQFPNYSSELNVNALELDDSALYLCASSATGGTEAFFGQGTRLTVV.

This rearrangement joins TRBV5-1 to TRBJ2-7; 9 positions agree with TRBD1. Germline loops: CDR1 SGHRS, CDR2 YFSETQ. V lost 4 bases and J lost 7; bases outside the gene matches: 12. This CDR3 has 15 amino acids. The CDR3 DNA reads TGCGCCAGCAGCGGTACCGGGACAGGGTTAAGGGAGCAGTACTTC. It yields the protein CASSGTGTGLREQYF.

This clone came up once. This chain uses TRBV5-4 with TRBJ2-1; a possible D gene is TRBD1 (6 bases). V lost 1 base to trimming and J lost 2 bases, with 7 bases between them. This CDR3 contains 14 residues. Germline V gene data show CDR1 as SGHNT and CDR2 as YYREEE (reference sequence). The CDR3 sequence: CASSLSGAYNEQFF. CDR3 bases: TGTGCCAGCAGCTTGTCAGGGGCCTACAATGAGCAGTTCTTC. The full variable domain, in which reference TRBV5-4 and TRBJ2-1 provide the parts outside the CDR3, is ETGVTQSPTHLIKTRGQQVTLRCSSQSGHNTVSWYQQALGQGPQFIFQYYREEENGRGNFPPRFSGLQFPNYSSELNVNALELDDSALYLCASSLSGAYNEQFFGPGTRLTVL.

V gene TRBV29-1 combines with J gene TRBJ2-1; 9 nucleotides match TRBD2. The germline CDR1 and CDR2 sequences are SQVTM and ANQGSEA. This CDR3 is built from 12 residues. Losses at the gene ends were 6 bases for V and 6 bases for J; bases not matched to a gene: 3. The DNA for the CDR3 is TGCAGCGTGCGGACTAGCGCCAATGAGCAGTTCTTC. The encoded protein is CSVRTSANEQFF.

Written as DNA, the CDR3 is TGTGCCAGCAGCGCCCAGGGGGAGGACTATGGCTACACCTTC. Protein product: CASSAQGEDYGYTF. The gene calls are TRBV7-8 and TRBJ1-2, with 7 bases identical to TRBD1. V was clipped by 5 bases and J by 3 bases; unmatched bases: 6. Germline CDR1 SGHVS, CDR2 FQNEAQ. The CDR3 has 14 residues.

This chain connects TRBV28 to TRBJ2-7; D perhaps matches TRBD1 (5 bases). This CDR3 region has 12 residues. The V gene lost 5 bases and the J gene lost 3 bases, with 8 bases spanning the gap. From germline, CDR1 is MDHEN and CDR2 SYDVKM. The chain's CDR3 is CASSRQGYEQYF. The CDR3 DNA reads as TGTGCCAGCAGTCGTCAGGGCTACGAGCAGTACTTC. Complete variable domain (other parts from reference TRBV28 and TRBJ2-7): DVKVTQSSRYLVKRTGEKVFLECVQDMDHENMFWYRQDPGLGLRLIYFSYDVKMKEKGDIPEGYSVSREKKERFSLILESASTNQTSMYLCASSRQGYEQYFGPGTRLTVT.

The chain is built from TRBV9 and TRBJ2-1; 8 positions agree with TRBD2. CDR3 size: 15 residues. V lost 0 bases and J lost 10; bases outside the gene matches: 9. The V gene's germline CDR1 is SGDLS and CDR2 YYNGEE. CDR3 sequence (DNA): TGTGCCAGCAGCGTAGCAATTGCGGGAGGCGAGGAGCAGTTCTTC. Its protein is CASSVAIAGGEEQFF.